This paragraph reports one TCR beta chain. Its antigen specificity is not known. Per-base quality was not reported, and no clone a single base away is much larger than it. The source of the sample is a study of blood T cell repertoires in COVID-19 (dated by TCRdb to 2020 to 2021). Regarding the complete study: Collaborator samples came from the United States, Italy and Spain and covered acute and convalescent phases of COVID-19. The material from the prospective study consisted of cDNA or gDNA derived from T cells, B-cell-depleted T cells, or PBMCs. Subjects who had been exposed to COVID-19, were actively infected with it, or had recovered from it provided the deeply sampled blood TCRbeta repertoires that made up the dataset. The repertoires were released in a freely available public database meant as a resource for research on the immune response to SARS-CoV-2. The samples were drawn from the first 160 participants of the ongoing ImmuneRACE study and from about 1,200 subjects provided by 6 global collaborators. Sample metadata almost always included a de-identified subject ID, COVID-19 status, age in years and sex. HLA class I and class II types, where available, came from metadata supplied by the sample provider rather than from assay-based typing.

TCRbeta CDR3 regions were amplified from genomic DNA by means of the immunoSEQ Assay, a bias-controlled multiplex PCR. Per the original workflow: The number of nucleated cells in each sample was estimated by amplification of reference gene primers within the assay. Sequence reads were collapsed and filtered to measure the absolute abundance of every unique TCRbeta CDR3 rearrangement. For each sample, productive Simpson clonality was calculated as the square root of Simpson's diversity index over productive rearrangements. Held by TCRdb, this immuneACCESS table contains in-frame sequences only and omits some clones. Under half of the omission traces to an unresolved V gene where checked; the cause of the rest is unknown. The DNA was the basis for D and trimming; V, J and clone size are from that table. The table for this sample lists 300,000 or so clones; roughly nine tenths of them were counted only once. The ten largest make up 2.2% of the sample.

Here is what the overall study found, with its caveats: How much clinical and demographic metadata was included differed by source and by participant, and the metadata was provided uncurated.

From cysteine to phenylalanine, the CDR3 is 14 amino acids long. CDR3 DNA is the only sequence kept; it has 42 bases, read in frame from the first base. For CDR1 and CDR2, the germline V gene lists SNHLY and FYNNEI. V loses 6 bases, J loses 7 bases, and the germline ends lie 19 bases apart. In Seattle, one collaborating source enrolled patients while the infection was active and tracked those patients longitudinally over the course of disease. Collaborating institutions collected whole blood in K2EDTA tubes following their own protocols. Collaborator samples were shipped for TCRbeta analysis as frozen whole blood, isolated PBMCs, or DNA extracted from either sample type.

This clonotype was sampled from a woman aged 25 to 39 with COVID-19, enrolled during active disease. Recombination linked TRBV2 to TRBJ2-7, and the D gene may be TRBD2, 5 bases matching. The material sequenced was peripheral blood. Here the CDR3 is given as CASSGGSSSGEQYF. The nucleotide sequence reads as follows: TGTGCCAGCAGCGGCGGGTCATCCTCCGGGGAGCAGTACTTC.